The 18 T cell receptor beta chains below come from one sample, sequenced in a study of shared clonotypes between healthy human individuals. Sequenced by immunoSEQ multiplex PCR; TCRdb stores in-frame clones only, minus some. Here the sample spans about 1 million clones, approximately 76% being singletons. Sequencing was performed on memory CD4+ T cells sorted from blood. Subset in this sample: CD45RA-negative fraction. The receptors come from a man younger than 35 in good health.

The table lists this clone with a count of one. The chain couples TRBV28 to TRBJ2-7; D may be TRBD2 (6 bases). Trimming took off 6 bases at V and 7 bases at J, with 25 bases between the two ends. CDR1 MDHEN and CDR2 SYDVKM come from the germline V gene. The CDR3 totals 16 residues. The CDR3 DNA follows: TGTGCCAGCAGCCCTGGAGGGGCACAGACCGGGAAGGAGCAGTACTTC. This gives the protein CASSPGGAQTGKEQYF.

The CDR3 spells CASSLGTSGSYEQYF. The CDR3 DNA reads as TGTGCCAGCAGCTTAGGAACTAGCGGTTCTTACGAGCAGTACTTC. The genes are TRBV7-8 and TRBJ2-7, with TRBD2 matching 8 bases. Germline trimming cut 1 base from V and 4 bases from J; bases unmatched to any gene: 6. The CDR3 loop spans 15 amino acids. Germline lookup yields CDR1 SGHVS and CDR2 FQNEAQ.

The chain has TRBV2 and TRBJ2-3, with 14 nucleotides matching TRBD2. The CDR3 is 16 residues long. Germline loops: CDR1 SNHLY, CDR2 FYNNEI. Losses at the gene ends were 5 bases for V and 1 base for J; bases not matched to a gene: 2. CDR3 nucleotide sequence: TGTGCCAGCAGTCCGGGACTAGCGGGGGGCACAGATACGCAGTATTTT. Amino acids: CASSPGLAGGTDTQYF.

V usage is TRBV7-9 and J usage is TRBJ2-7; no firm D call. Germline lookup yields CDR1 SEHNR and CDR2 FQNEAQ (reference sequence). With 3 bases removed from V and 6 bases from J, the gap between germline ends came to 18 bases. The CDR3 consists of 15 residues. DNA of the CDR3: TGTGCCAGCAGCTTTTCGGGCGGCCTTAAAGGCGAGCAGTACTTC. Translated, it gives CASSFSGGLKGEQYF.

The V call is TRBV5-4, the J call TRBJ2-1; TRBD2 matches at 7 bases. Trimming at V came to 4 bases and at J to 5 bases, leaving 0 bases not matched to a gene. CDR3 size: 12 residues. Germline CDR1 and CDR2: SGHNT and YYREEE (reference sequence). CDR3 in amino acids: CASSREDNEQFF. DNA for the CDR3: TGTGCCAGCAGCCGGGAGGACAATGAGCAGTTCTTC.

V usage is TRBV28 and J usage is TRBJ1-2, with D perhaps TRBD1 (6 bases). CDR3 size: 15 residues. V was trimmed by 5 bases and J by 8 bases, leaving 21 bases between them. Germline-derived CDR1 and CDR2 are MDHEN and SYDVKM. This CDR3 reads CASSTSGTPGSGYTF. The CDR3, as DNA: TGTGCCAGCAGTACAAGTGGGACACCGGGAAGCGGCTACACCTTC.

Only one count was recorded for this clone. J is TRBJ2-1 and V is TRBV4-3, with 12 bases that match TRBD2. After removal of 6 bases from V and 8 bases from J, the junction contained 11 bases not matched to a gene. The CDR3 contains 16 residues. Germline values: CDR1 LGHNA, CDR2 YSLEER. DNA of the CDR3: TGCGCCAGCAGTCCAAGACTAGCGGGAGTGGTAGATGAGCAGTTCTTC. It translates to CASSPRLAGVVDEQFF.

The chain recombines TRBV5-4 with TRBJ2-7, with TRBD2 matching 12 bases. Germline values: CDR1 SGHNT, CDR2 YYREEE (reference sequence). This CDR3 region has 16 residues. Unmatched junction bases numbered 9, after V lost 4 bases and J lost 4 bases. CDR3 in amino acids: CASSLFGLAGTYEQYF. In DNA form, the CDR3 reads TGTGCCAGCAGCCTATTCGGACTAGCGGGAACGTACGAGCAGTACTTC.

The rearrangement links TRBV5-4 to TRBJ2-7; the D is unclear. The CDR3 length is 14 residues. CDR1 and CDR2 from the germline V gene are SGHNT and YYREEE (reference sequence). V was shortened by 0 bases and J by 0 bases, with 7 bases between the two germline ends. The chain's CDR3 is CASSLVQSSYEQYF. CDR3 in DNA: TGTGCCAGCAGCTTGGTCCAGAGCTCCTACGAGCAGTACTTC. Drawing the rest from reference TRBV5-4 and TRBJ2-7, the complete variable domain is ETGVTQSPTHLIKTRGQQVTLRCSSQSGHNTVSWYQQALGQGPQFIFQYYREEENGRGNFPPRFSGLQFPNYSSELNVNALELDDSALYLCASSLVQSSYEQYFGPGTRLTVT.

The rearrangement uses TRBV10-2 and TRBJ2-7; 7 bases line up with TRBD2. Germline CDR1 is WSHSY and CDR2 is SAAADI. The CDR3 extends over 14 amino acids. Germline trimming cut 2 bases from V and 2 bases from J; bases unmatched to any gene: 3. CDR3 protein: CASSEPGLTYEQYF. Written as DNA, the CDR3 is TGCGCCAGCAGTGAGCCGGGACTAACCTACGAGCAGTACTTC.

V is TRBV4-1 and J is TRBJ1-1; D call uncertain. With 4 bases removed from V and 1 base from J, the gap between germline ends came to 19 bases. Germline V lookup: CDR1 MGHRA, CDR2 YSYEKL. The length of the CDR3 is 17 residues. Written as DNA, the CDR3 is TGCGCCAGCAGCCGCCTCCTCGGGGTAAATGGGAACACTGAAGCTTTCTTT. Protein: CASSRLLGVNGNTEAFF.

The CDR3 protein is CAAQPGGNNQPQHF. CDR3 bases: TGTGCCGCCCAACCCGGGGGTAACAATCAGCCCCAGCATTTT. The chain recombines TRBV6-6 with TRBJ1-5, with D possibly matching TRBD1 (5 bases). CDR1 is MNHNY and CDR2 is SVGAGI in the germline V gene (reference sequence). The V and J ends lost 11 bases and 3 bases respectively, with 17 bases between them. The CDR3 sequence is 14 residues long.

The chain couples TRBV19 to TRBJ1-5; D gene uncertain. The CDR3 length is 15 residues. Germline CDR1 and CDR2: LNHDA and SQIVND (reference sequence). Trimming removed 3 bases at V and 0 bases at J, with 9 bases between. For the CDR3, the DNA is TGTGCCAGTAGTATCGACGGATATAGCAATCAGCCCCAGCATTTT. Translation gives CASSIDGYSNQPQHF.

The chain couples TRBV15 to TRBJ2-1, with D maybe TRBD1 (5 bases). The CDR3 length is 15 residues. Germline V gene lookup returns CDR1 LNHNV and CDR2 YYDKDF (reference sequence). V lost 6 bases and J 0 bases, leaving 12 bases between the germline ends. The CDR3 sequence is CATSRQTSSYNEQFF. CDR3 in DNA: TGTGCCACCAGTAGACAGACGAGCTCCTACAATGAGCAGTTCTTC. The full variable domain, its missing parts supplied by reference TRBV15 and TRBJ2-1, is DAMVIQNPRYQVTQFGKPVTLSCSQTLNHNVMYWYQQKSSQAPKLLFHYYDKDFNNEADTPDNFQSRRPNTSFCFLDIRSPGLGDTAMYLCATSRQTSSYNEQFFGPGTRLTVL.

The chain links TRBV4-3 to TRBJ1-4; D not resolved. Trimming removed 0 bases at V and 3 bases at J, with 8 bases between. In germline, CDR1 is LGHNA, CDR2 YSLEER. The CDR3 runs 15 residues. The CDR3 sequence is CASSQDTGPNEKLFF. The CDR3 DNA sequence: TGCGCCAGCAGCCAAGATACGGGCCCTAATGAAAAACTGTTTTTT.

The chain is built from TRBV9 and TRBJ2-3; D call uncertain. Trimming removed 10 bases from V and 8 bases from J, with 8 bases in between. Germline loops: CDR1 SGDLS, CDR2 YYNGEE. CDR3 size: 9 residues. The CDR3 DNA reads TGTGCCTCCAGTGGTACGCAGTATTTT. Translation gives CASSGTQYF.

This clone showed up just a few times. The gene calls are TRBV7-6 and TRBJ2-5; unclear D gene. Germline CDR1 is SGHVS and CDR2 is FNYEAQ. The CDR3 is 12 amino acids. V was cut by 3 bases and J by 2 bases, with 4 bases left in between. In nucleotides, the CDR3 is TGTGCCAGCAGCTTCGGGCAAGAGACCCAGTACTTC. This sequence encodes CASSFGQETQYF.

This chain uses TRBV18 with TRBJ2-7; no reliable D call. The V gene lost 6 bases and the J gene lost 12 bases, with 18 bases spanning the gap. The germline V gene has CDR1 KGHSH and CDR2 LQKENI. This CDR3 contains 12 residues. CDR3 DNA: TGTGCCAGCTCCCCCGACGAACCACGATGGTACTTC. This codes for CASSPDEPRWYF.